This T cell receptor (beta chain) was recorded in a study of OX40 agonist ivuxolimab in advanced cancers. About the study: A diagnosis of hepatocellular carcinoma, melanoma, renal cell or head and neck cancer was present in dose-escalation patients.

On this clone itself: Its specificity is not known.

The data were produced by immunoSEQ multiplex PCR, yet TCRdb's version contains in-frame clones alone and is incomplete. The sample holds around 80,000 clones, 85% seen once. General study points: Compared with CD4+, CD8+ T cells on average had more expanded clones.

Germline V gene sequence: CDR1 SGHRS, CDR2 YFSETQ. The V end lost 4 bases, the J end lost 7 bases, and 29 bases lay between the germline ends. The CDR3 is 18 amino acids. This sequence originates from an adult with an advanced solid tumor such as melanoma, head and neck, liver or kidney cancer. V and J are TRBV5-1 and TRBJ1-2, with D unclear. Sequenced here: CD4+ or CD8+ T cells sorted from blood, sampled in a trial of the OX40 agonist ivuxolimab. The CDR3 nucleotides are TGCGCCAGCAGCATTTCGTCGACTTCATGGGAACGGTTTGGTGGCTACACCTTC. This encodes CASSISSTSWERFGGYTF.